This entry concerns a single TCR beta chain. The target of this receptor is not known. No much larger clone is present one base from it, and per-base qualities are unavailable. The data stem from a study of OX40 agonist ivuxolimab in advanced cancers. Background on the whole study: Ivuxolimab was a fully human IgG2 agonistic monoclonal antibody targeting the costimulatory receptor OX40 (CD134). Prior anti-PD-1, anti-PD-L1 or anti-CTLA-4 therapy was permitted, and checkpoint inhibitors had been received by about 37% of dose-escalation patients. Among the approximately 50 dose-escalation patients, about 20 had hepatocellular carcinoma, roughly 15 melanoma, 9 renal cell carcinoma and 9 head and neck cancer. Intravenous ivuxolimab was administered to patients every 2 weeks at six dose levels: 0.01, 0.1, 0.3, 1.5, 3 and 10 mg/kg. The dose-escalation cohort was about 83% male with a mean age of around 64 years, ranging from roughly 23 to 90. Partial responses occurred in three dose-escalation patients, of whom one had hepatocellular carcinoma and two had cutaneous melanoma. Peripheral TCRbeta sequencing was intended to test whether TCR sequence diversity was altered and clonal T-cell expansion was caused by ivuxolimab. The paper describes the monotherapy dose-escalation part (N ≈ 51 patients) of the phase I trial of ivuxolimab. Overall results and qualifications from the work: At doses of 0.1 to 3.0 mg/kg, clonal expansion of both CD4+ and CD8+ blood T cells was observed from baseline to week 6. After ivuxolimab, more expanded clones were found on average in CD8+ T cells than in CD4+ T cells. In partial responders in the 0.1-3.0 mg/kg groups, normalized peripheral clonal expansion was found to be among the lowest, especially among CD8+ T cells. Low levels of normalized T-cell clonal expansion were also seen in some patients who did not respond. Which antigens the clonally expanded peripheral T cells were specific for was not determined.

The trial excluded patients who had a history of autoimmune disease or were on systemic immunosuppression. Peripheral blood for TCR sequencing was collected from all dose cohorts at baseline, on cycle 4 day 1, and on cycle 7 day 1. Samples came from an open-label, multicenter, first-in-human phase I dose-escalation trial of ivuxolimab. Adults with locally advanced or metastatic melanoma, renal cell, hepatocellular, or head and neck squamous cell carcinoma were enrolled in the trial. CD4+ and CD8+ T cells were sorted separately from peripheral blood before TCR sequencing. Genomic DNA was isolated from the sorted cells so that the TCRbeta CDR3 region could be sequenced. TCRbeta CDR3 regions were sequenced using the immunoSEQ Assay. This is the immuneACCESS table as TCRdb keeps it, with only in-frame sequences that have V and J called. A part of the clones is gone; compared with another copy, unresolved V genes explain less than half, and the rest is unexplained. The sample yields tens of thousands of clones; 89% were counted once. Around 0.19% of the sample lies in the top ten.

Ends trimmed: V by 6 bases, J by 1 base; bases unmatched to a gene: 8. The germline V gene encodes CDR1 MNHEY and CDR2 SMNVEV (reference sequence). The CDR3, cysteine through phenylalanine, is 16 amino acids long. CDR3 DNA is the only sequence kept; it has 48 bases, read in frame from the first base. The source was CD4+ or CD8+ T cells sorted from blood, collected in a trial of the OX40 agonist ivuxolimab. This clonotype originated in an adult with an advanced solid tumor such as melanoma, head and neck, liver or kidney cancer. The chain joins TRBV27 to TRBJ2-2, and 7 bases in between align with TRBD1. CDR3 sequence: CASRTGGTVNTGELFF. The DNA reads TGTGCCAGCAGAACCGGTGGGACAGTGAACACCGGGGAGCTGTTTTTT.